Each of the 5 T cell receptor beta chains below was sequenced from the same sample in a study of T cell responses to AZD1222 COVID-19 vaccine. Clones were sequenced by immunoSEQ multiplex PCR, and TCRdb holds only the in-frame ones, with some missing. This sample has 30,000 to 50,000 clones; 88% occur once, and the top ten carry around a quarter. The sample here was peripheral blood, taken 28 days after the second dose of the MenACWY control vaccine. These receptors came from an adult who received the MenACWY meningococcal vaccine as a control.

The chain couples TRBV5-3 to TRBJ2-5, with D unclear. TRBV5-3 falls under the ORF class, with uncertain function. The CDR3 consists of 12 residues. Trimming stripped 6 bases from V and 4 bases from J, with 10 bases between. Here the CDR3 reads CARNTPIETQYF. CDR3 coding DNA: TGTGCCAGAAATACCCCTATAGAGACCCAGTACTTC.

The chain recombines TRBV13 with TRBJ2-6; a possible D gene is TRBD1 (5 bases). Trimming stripped 2 bases from V and 0 bases from J, with 5 bases between. This CDR3 has 15 amino acids. The germline V gene encodes CDR1 PRHDT and CDR2 FYEKMQ (reference sequence). The CDR3 loop is CASSLTGSGANVLTF. The CDR3 DNA follows: TGTGCCAGCAGCTTAACAGGCTCTGGGGCCAACGTCCTGACTTTC. Full variable domain (missing parts from reference TRBV13 and TRBJ2-6): AAGVIQSPRHLIKEKRETATLKCYPIPRHDTVYWYQQGPGQDPQFLISFYEKMQSDKGSIPDRFSAQQFSDYHSELNMSSLELGDSALYFCASSLTGSGANVLTFGAGSRLTVL.

This rearrangement joins TRBV27 to TRBJ1-1; D uncertain. Trimming took 3 bases from V and 1 from J, leaving 6 bases between them. This CDR3 spans 13 amino acids. CDR1 MNHEY and CDR2 SMNVEV come from the germline V gene (reference sequence). The CDR3 nucleotides are TGTGCCAGCAGTTTTGGGGAGAACACTGAAGCTTTCTTT. Its translation: CASSFGENTEAFF.

Only one count was recorded for this clone. The V call is TRBV27, the J call TRBJ2-1, with TRBD2 matching 13 bases. This CDR3 is 17 amino acids long. Germline V CDR1 and CDR2: MNHEY, SMNVEV (reference sequence). J was trimmed by 4 bases and V by 8 bases; bases with no gene match: 11. The CDR3 nucleotides are TGTGCCAGCTCGGACACCTCGGGACTAGCGGGATACAATGAGCAGTTCTTC. Its protein product is CASSDTSGLAGYNEQFF.

The V gene is TRBV7-6, the J gene TRBJ2-1; 7 nucleotides line up with TRBD2. The CDR3 totals 14 residues. V shed 3 bases, J shed 7 bases, and the junction held 6 bases outside the gene matches. Germline V CDR1 and CDR2: SGHVS, FNYEAQ. The CDR3 nucleotides are TGTGCCAGCAGCTTTGACTATAGCGGGAATGAGCAGTTCTTC. It yields the protein CASSFDYSGNEQFF.